The next 21 T cell receptor beta chains were all read from a single sample in a study of cytomegalovirus exposure and HLA in healthy donors. The PCR employed 60 Vbeta primers together with 13 Jbeta primers. Clones were read by immunoSEQ multiplex PCR, and TCRdb kept only the in-frame ones, dropping some. Of some 80,000 clones detected, around 77% appear once; the ten largest clones hold around 3.4%. The sequencing sample was made of PBMCs. All receptors come from a man between 45 and 60 years old in good health and CMV-seronegative.

The V gene is TRBV9, the J gene TRBJ2-3, with D possibly TRBD2 on 6 matching bases. Deletions cut 0 bases from V and 5 bases from J, with 13 bases between. The CDR3 runs 15 residues. Germline lookup yields CDR1 SGDLS and CDR2 YYNGEE. DNA for the CDR3: TGTGCCAGCAGCGTAGCTGAGACTAGGGGAGATACGCAGTATTTT. This translates into CASSVAETRGDTQYF.

This chain's CDR3 is CASSTGYEQYF. The CDR3 nucleotides read TGTGCCAGCAGTACCGGCTACGAGCAGTACTTC. The gene calls are TRBV6-5 and TRBJ2-7; no firm D call. With 5 bases removed from V and 3 bases from J, the gap between germline ends came to 5 bases. Germline V gene data show CDR1 as MNHEY and CDR2 as SVGAGI. The CDR3 extends over 11 amino acids.

This clone occurred once. This chain joins TRBV9 and TRBJ2-3; 11 bases fit TRBD1. Trimming took 3 bases from V and 8 from J; bases not matched to a gene: 11. This CDR3 has 16 amino acids. CDR1 SGDLS and CDR2 YYNGEE come from the germline V gene. The CDR3 region has the DNA TGTGCCAGCAGCGGAAGCGGGACAGGGGGTCGGGGTACGCAGTATTTT. It translates to CASSGSGTGGRGTQYF. Combining the CDR3 with reference TRBV9 and TRBJ2-3 gives the whole variable domain DSGVTQTPKHLITATGQRVTLRCSPRSGDLSVYWYQQSLDQGLQFLIQYYNGEERAKGNILERFSAQQFPDLHSELNLSSLELGDSALYFCASSGSGTGGRGTQYFGPGTRLTVL.

The chain couples TRBV6-5 to TRBJ2-1; possible D gene TRBD1, 6 bases. V was clipped by 8 bases and J by 0 bases, with 11 bases between them. The CDR3 has 14 amino acids. Germline V gives CDR1 MNHEY, CDR2 SVGAGI. CDR3 bases: TGTGCCAGCGGGGGCAGGAGCTCCTACAATGAGCAGTTCTTC. Translated, it gives CASGGRSSYNEQFF.

As regards this clone: The sample holds other DNA sequences that translate to the same CDR3. The chain employs TRBV6-1 and TRBJ1-3, with 8 bases that match TRBD1. CDR1 and CDR2 (germline): MNHNS, SASEGT. After removal of 6 bases from V and 2 bases from J, the junction contained 6 bases not matched to a gene. There are 15 residues in the CDR3. This CDR3 is CASRSDRVPGNTIYF. In nucleotides, the CDR3 is TGTGCCAGCAGATCGGACAGGGTTCCTGGAAACACCATATATTTT.

The chain uses TRBV28 and TRBJ2-1; 10 bases agree with TRBD2. This CDR3 is 15 amino acids long. The germline gives CDR1 MDHEN, CDR2 SYDVKM. Trimming took 2 bases from V and 7 from J; bases not matched to a gene: 5. The CDR3 loop reads CASSLISGGANEQFF. Written as DNA, the CDR3 is TGTGCCAGCAGTTTAATCAGCGGGGGGGCGAATGAGCAGTTCTTC.

The rearrangement uses TRBV5-1 and TRBJ2-3; 9 nucleotides agree with TRBD1. V lost 8 bases to trimming and J lost 9 bases; unmatched junction nucleotides: 13. The CDR3 covers 14 residues. Per germline, CDR1 SGHRS and CDR2 YFSETQ. CDR3 region: CASRPGQGVPTQYF. The CDR3 DNA sequence: TGCGCCAGTAGGCCGGGACAGGGTGTCCCCACGCAGTATTTT.

The chain employs TRBV7-9 and TRBJ1-6; 9 nucleotides agree with TRBD1. The CDR3 loop spans 15 amino acids. Germline V gene lookup returns CDR1 SEHNR and CDR2 FQNEAQ (reference sequence). With 2 bases clipped from V and 6 bases from J, the junction kept 2 bases outside the gene matches. The CDR3 sequence is CASSLTTGGNSPLHF. CDR3 sequence (DNA): TGTGCCAGCAGCTTAACGACAGGGGGTAATTCACCCCTCCACTTT.

CDR3 coding DNA: TGTGCCACCAGCAGGATAGGACAGGGTGGTACGGATACGCAGTATTTT. As protein: CATSRIGQGGTDTQYF. This chain uses TRBV15 with TRBJ2-3; 8 nucleotides align to TRBD1. The junction had 11 bases not matched to a gene; V was cut back by 3 bases and J by 6 bases. The length of the CDR3 is 16 residues. Germline V CDR1 and CDR2: LNHNV, YYDKDF (reference sequence).

The chain combines TRBV15 with TRBJ2-3; 7 nucleotides match TRBD2. The ends lost 1 base at V and 4 bases at J; junction bases unmatched: 8. The CDR3 is 16 residues long. The germline V gene has CDR1 LNHNV and CDR2 YYDKDF (reference sequence). CDR3 nucleotide sequence: TGTGCCACCAGCAGAGTAGGGACTAAGTATTCAGATACGCAGTATTTT. Translation: CATSRVGTKYSDTQYF.

The chain carries TRBV27 and TRBJ1-1, with 8 bases that match TRBD1. J lost 2 bases, V lost 7 bases, and 12 bases had no gene match. CDR1 and CDR2 from the germline V gene are MNHEY and SMNVEV (reference sequence). The CDR3 spans 16 residues. CDR3 nucleotides: TGTGCCAGCATCCACACCCGGGACAGGCTCAACACTGAAGCTTTCTTT. Its translation is CASIHTRDRLNTEAFF.

The V and J genes are TRBV5-6 and TRBJ1-1; D is perhaps TRBD1 (5 bases). The CDR3 loop spans 15 amino acids. Germline-derived CDR1 and CDR2 are SGHDT and YYEEEE. Trimming removed 2 bases from V and 4 bases from J, with 15 bases in between. In DNA form, the CDR3 reads TGTGCCAGCAGCTTCAGGGTGACCTATGGCACTGAAGCTTTCTTT. It yields the protein CASSFRVTYGTEAFF.

This clone was seen only a few times. The chain recombines TRBV9 with TRBJ2-7; 15 nucleotides agree with TRBD2. Germline-derived CDR1 and CDR2 are SGDLS and YYNGEE. V shed 3 bases and J 3 bases; nucleotides not matched to a gene: 7. The CDR3 is made up of 17 amino acids. The CDR3 coding sequence is TGTGCCAGCAGCGGGGGACTAGCGGGGGGCGGGATCTACGAGCAGTACTTC. Protein: CASSGGLAGGGIYEQYF.

The chain combines TRBV11-3 with TRBJ2-2; D is unclear. Trimming stripped 6 bases from V and 0 bases from J, with 14 bases between. Germline V gene lookup returns CDR1 SGHNT and CDR2 YENEEA. The CDR3 spans 16 residues. In DNA form, the CDR3 reads TGTGCCAGCAGTTTATTCGCGGCGTCGAACACCGGGGAGCTGTTTTTT. The encoded protein is CASSLFAASNTGELFF.

This sequence joins TRBV7-9 and TRBJ2-7; a possible D gene is TRBD2 (7 bases). CDR3 length: 16 residues. CDR1 is SEHNR and CDR2 is FQNEAQ in the germline V gene (reference sequence). With 5 bases removed from V and 0 bases from J, the gap between germline ends came to 17 bases. The CDR3 DNA sequence: TGTGCCAGCAGCCCAAAATCCGGGGGGCGCTCCTACGAGCAGTACTTC. It codes for CASSPKSGGRSYEQYF.

The count of this clone is one. The gene calls are TRBV7-5 and TRBJ1-4; the D call of TRBD1 is as the table states it, not checked on the DNA. TRBV7-5 is a pseudogene locus. This CDR3 is 17 amino acids long. This CDR3 is CARSFSTDSPTNEKLFF. CDR3 sequence (DNA): TGTGCCAGAAGCTTCTCAACGGACAGTCCAACTAATGAAAAACTGTTTTTT.

This clone was seen more than once but under ten times. The genes are TRBV4-1 and TRBJ1-3; possibly TRBD1 for D (6 bases). Germline CDR1 and CDR2: MGHRA and YSYEKL. The V end lost 3 bases, the J end lost 9 bases, and 21 bases lay between the germline ends. The CDR3 is 16 residues long. The CDR3 nucleotides read TGCGCCAGCAGCCAGGCCGGACAGCGTGATTCGGGCACCATATATTTT. Encoded protein: CASSQAGQRDSGTIYF.

V is TRBV10-3 and J is TRBJ2-7, with TRBD1 matching 7 bases. V was clipped by 5 bases and J by 5 bases; unmatched bases: 9. The CDR3 is made up of 14 amino acids. Germline loops: CDR1 ENHRY, CDR2 SYGVKD. CDR3 nucleotide sequence: TGTGCCATCAGTCCTCAGGGGGTTGGAAACGAGCAGTACTTC. It encodes CAISPQGVGNEQYF.

The gene calls are TRBV29-1 and TRBJ2-7; perhaps TRBD2 as D (6 bases). The ends were cut back, 7 bases at V and 2 bases at J, with 12 bases in the middle. Germline loops: CDR1 SQVTM, CDR2 ANQGSEA. CDR3 length: 12 amino acids. CDR3 amino acids: CSGGDGAYEQYF. The DNA of the CDR3 is TGCAGCGGGGGGGACGGCGCCTACGAGCAGTACTTC.

To note about this clone: No conserved phenylalanine or tryptophan ends this CDR3, so it is likely a read error. The chain has TRBV13 and TRBJ2-7; 14 bases fit TRBD2. Germline values: CDR1 PRHDT, CDR2 FYEKMQ (reference sequence). The V and J ends lost 5 bases and 6 bases, in that order; junction bases with no gene match: 6. This CDR3 contains 15 residues. CDR3 protein: CASSHLTSGGAEQYL. The DNA of the CDR3 is TGTGCCAGCAGCCACCTGACTAGCGGGGGGGCCGAGCAGTACCTC.

The genes are TRBV7-3 and TRBJ2-3; no definite D call. Germline V lookup: CDR1 SGHTA, CDR2 FQGTGA. V lost 4 bases to trimming and J lost 5 bases, with 13 bases between them. This CDR3 comprises 14 residues. CDR3 residues: CASSSPGTRDTQYF. The CDR3 DNA reads as TGTGCCAGCAGCTCGCCCGGTACCCGAGATACGCAGTATTTT.